The 5 T cell receptor beta chains below were found in one sample sequenced in a study of T cell responses to AZD1222 COVID-19 vaccine. Generated by immunoSEQ multiplex PCR, the TCRdb table keeps only in-frame clones and is missing some. The sample shows 83,000 or so clones, approximately 87% of them seen only once. The sequences come from peripheral blood, collected on day 0 of MenACWY control vaccination. These receptors all come from an adult in good health.

The sample holds one count of this clone. The chain carries TRBV11-2 and TRBJ2-1; 10 bases are a match to TRBD2. The junction had 3 bases not matched to a gene; V was cut back by 2 bases and J by 2 bases. The CDR3 loop spans 16 amino acids. From germline, CDR1 is SGHAT and CDR2 FQNNGV. The chain's CDR3 is CASSLLAGVTYNEQFF. The CDR3 bases are TGTGCCAGCAGCTTACTAGCGGGAGTTACCTACAATGAGCAGTTCTTC. Looking up the rest from reference TRBV11-2 and TRBJ2-1 gives the full variable domain: EAGVAQSPRYKIIEKRQSVAFWCNPISGHATLYWYQQILGQGPKLLIQFQNNGVVDDSQLPKDRFSAERLKGVDSTLKIQPAKLEDSAVYLCASSLLAGVTYNEQFFGPGTRLTVL.

The rearrangement links TRBV29-1 to TRBJ2-1, with 7 bases fitting TRBD2. After removal of 6 bases from V and 3 bases from J, the junction contained 2 bases not matched to a gene. Per the germline V gene, CDR1 is SQVTM and CDR2 is ANQGSEA. The CDR3 has 12 residues. The CDR3 region is CSVGDYYNEQFF. CDR3 DNA sequence: TGCAGCGTAGGGGACTACTACAATGAGCAGTTCTTC.

This rearrangement joins TRBV19 to TRBJ2-7; the match to TRBD1 covers 7 bases. Germline lookup yields CDR1 LNHDA and CDR2 SQIVND (reference sequence). Losses at the gene ends were 6 bases for V and 0 bases for J; bases not matched to a gene: 2. This CDR3 has 13 residues. CDR3 DNA: TGTGCCAGTAGGGACAGGAGCTCCTACGAGCAGTACTTC. Amino acid sequence: CASRDRSSYEQYF. The variable domain in full, with the rest retrieved from reference TRBV19 and TRBJ2-7, is DGGITQSPKYLFRKEGQNVTLSCEQNLNHDAMYWYRQDPGQGLRLIYYSQIVNDFQKGDIAEGYSVSREKKESFPLTVTSAQKNPTAFYLCASRDRSSYEQYFGPGTRLTVT.

The J gene is TRBJ2-7, the V gene TRBV2; D may be TRBD1 (5 bases). The V gene lost 2 bases and the J gene lost 5 bases, with 7 bases spanning the gap. Per the germline V gene, CDR1 is SNHLY and CDR2 is FYNNEI. The length of the CDR3 is 12 residues. The CDR3, as DNA: TGTGCCAGCAGTGAACAGGGCGACGAGCAGTACTTC. Translation: CASSEQGDEQYF.

The chain has TRBV19 and TRBJ1-3; D possibly corresponds to TRBD1 (6 bases). The CDR3 sequence is 18 residues long. Germline assignment: CDR1 LNHDA and CDR2 SQIVND (reference sequence). V dropped 6 bases and J dropped 0 bases, with 21 bases sitting between them. The CDR3 bases are TGTGCCAGTAGCAGGAGGACAGCGTTGCTGGACTCTGGAAACACCATATATTTT. Its translation: CASSRRTALLDSGNTIYF.